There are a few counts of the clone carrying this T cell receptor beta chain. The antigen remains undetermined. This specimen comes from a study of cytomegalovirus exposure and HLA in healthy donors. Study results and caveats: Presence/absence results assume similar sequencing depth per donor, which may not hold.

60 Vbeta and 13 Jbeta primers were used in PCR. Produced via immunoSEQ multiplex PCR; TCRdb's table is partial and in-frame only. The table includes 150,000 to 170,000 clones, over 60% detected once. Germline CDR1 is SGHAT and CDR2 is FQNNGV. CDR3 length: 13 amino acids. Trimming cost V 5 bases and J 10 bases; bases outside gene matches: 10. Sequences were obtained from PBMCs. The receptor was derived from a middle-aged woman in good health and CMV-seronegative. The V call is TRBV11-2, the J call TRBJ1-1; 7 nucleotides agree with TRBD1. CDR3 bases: TGTGCCAGCAGCCGAGGACAGGAGCGCGCAGCTTTCTTT. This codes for CASSRGQERAAFF.